The 15 T cell receptor beta chains presented below share a single source sample, sequenced in a study of metastatic and nonmetastatic thyroid tumors. TCRdb reanalyzed the PCR reads via MiXCR. The top ten clones hold around 6.6% of a sample with approximately 30,000 clones, 17% of them seen once. Ahead of thyroid surgery, no patient had received treatment of any kind. The source material was blood. The source of these receptors is a female donor with papillary thyroid cancer or a benign thyroid nodule (not recorded which). Some clones in this sample may be carry-over from other donors' samples.

This clone was recorded many times. The chain is built from TRBV28 and TRBJ1-4, with no clear D. Germline loops: CDR1 MDHEN, CDR2 SYDVKM. This CDR3 spans 15 amino acids. V dropped 5 bases and J dropped 13 bases, with 23 bases sitting between them. The CDR3 spells CASSPGFRQARILFF. As DNA, the CDR3 is TGTGCCAGCAGTCCCGGTTTCAGGCAAGCCCGGATACTGTTTTTT.

This clone counts as medium-sized (0.01 to 0.1%). The J gene is TRBJ2-1, the V gene TRBV6-2 or TRBV6-3; 10 nucleotides align to TRBD1. The CDR3 contains 15 residues. Looked up from germline, CDR1 is MNHEY and CDR2 is SVGEGT. The ends lost 0 bases at V and 6 bases at J; junction bases unmatched: 2. The CDR3 DNA reads TGTGCCAGCAGTTACTCGGACAGGGGGGGCAATGAGCAGTTCTTC. It encodes CASSYSDRGGNEQFF.

This clone was recorded many times. The V and J genes are TRBV10-2 and TRBJ2-2; no firm D call. CDR1 is WSHSY, CDR2 SAAADI, per germline. V was clipped by 7 bases and J by 1 base, with 10 bases between them. This CDR3 is built from 14 residues. The CDR3 reads CASMVSRNTGELFF. CDR3 nucleotides: TGCGCCAGCATGGTCAGTCGGAACACCGGGGAGCTGTTTTTT.

This rearrangement joins TRBV14 to TRBJ2-7, with D possibly matching TRBD1 (6 bases). The CDR3 covers 16 residues. The V and J ends lost 5 bases and 2 bases respectively, with 19 bases between them. Germline loops: CDR1 SGHDN, CDR2 FVKESK. The CDR3 region is CASSKGGTGIPYEQYF. The CDR3, as DNA: TGTGCCAGCAGCAAAGGAGGAACAGGGATCCCCTACGAGCAGTACTTC.

This clone was seen a few times. The CDR3, as DNA: TGTGCCAGCAGCACGATGGGACAGGCCTCCGACTATGGCTACACCTTC. This translates into CASSTMGQASDYGYTF. This chain uses TRBV6-2 or TRBV6-3 with TRBJ1-2, with 8 bases identical to TRBD1. Trimming cost V 6 bases and J 3 bases; bases outside gene matches: 12. The CDR3 extends over 16 amino acids. Germline V gene data show CDR1 as MNHEY and CDR2 as SVGEGT.

The chain carries TRBV7-3 and TRBJ2-1, with D possibly matching TRBD1 (6 bases). Germline V gene lookup returns CDR1 SGHTA and CDR2 FQGTGA. CDR3 size: 15 residues. Trimming removed 3 bases from V and 7 bases from J, with 16 bases in between. CDR3 DNA sequence: TGTGCCAGCAGCTTTAGGCAGGGGTTAAGAAATGAGCAGTTCTTC. Amino acids: CASSFRQGLRNEQFF.

This clone was recorded many times. This rearrangement joins TRBV3-1 to TRBJ2-7; D is ambiguous. This CDR3 comprises 12 residues. Germline V gene lookup returns CDR1 LGHDT and CDR2 YNNKEL (reference sequence). Trimming pared 1 base from V and 4 bases from J, leaving 5 bases between. CDR3 sequence (DNA): TGTGCCAGCAGCCAAGGGGGTTACGAGCAGTACTTC. This encodes CASSQGGYEQYF.

This clone was observed at least ten times. V usage is TRBV19 and J usage is TRBJ1-2, with no clear D. Between the trimmed V and J ends, which lost 10 bases and 2 bases, there was a span of 14 bases. The CDR3 loop spans 13 amino acids. CDR1 LNHDA and CDR2 SQIVND come from the germline V gene (reference sequence). Written as DNA, the CDR3 is TGTGCCACGAGGACGGAGCAAAACTATGGCTACACCTTC. Encoded protein: CATRTEQNYGYTF.

This clone appeared many times. One end of the junction is discordant with germline, which a read error may explain. The chain combines TRBV20-1 with TRBJ2-1, with 9 bases fitting TRBD1. The CDR3 contains 15 residues. Germline V gives CDR1 DFQATT, CDR2 SNEGSKA (reference sequence). The CDR3 bases are TGCAGTGCCAGAGCGGGACAGGGATCCTACAATGAGCAGTTCTTC. Protein sequence: CSARAGQGSYNEQFF.

The rearrangement links TRBV20-1 to TRBJ2-5, with D tentatively TRBD1 or TRBD2 (5 bases each). This CDR3 is 14 amino acids long. V shed 5 bases and J shed 4 bases, with 17 bases lying between them. CDR1 and CDR2 from the germline V gene are DFQATT and SNEGSKA (reference sequence). In DNA form, the CDR3 reads TGCAGTGCTTCCCCCTTTTGGGGGAGAGAGACCCAGTACTTC. It codes for CSASPFWGRETQYF.

A word on this clone: A much larger clone is a single base away; this may be a read error. The genes are TRBV5-6 and TRBJ2-1; the match to TRBD1 covers 12 bases. The J segment lost 4 bases and the V segment lost 4 bases, leaving 6 bases of the junction unmatched. Germline-derived CDR1 and CDR2 are SGHDT and YYEEEE. The CDR3 length is 16 residues. Here the CDR3 reads CASSPGTGGPYNEQFF. DNA of the CDR3: TGTGCCAGCAGCCCGGGGACAGGGGGCCCATACAATGAGCAGTTCTTC.

This clone was found many times. The chain has TRBV6-6 and TRBJ2-1; no clear D gene. CDR3 length equals 12 residues. V lost 1 base and J 5 bases, leaving 3 bases between the germline ends. Germline lookup yields CDR1 MNHNY and CDR2 SVGAGI (reference sequence). CDR3 residues: CASSYFNNEQFF. CDR3 nucleotides: TGTGCCAGCAGTTACTTTAACAATGAGCAGTTCTTC.

This clone was seen many times. One end of the junction varies from germline; a read error may be responsible. The rearrangement uses TRBV11-3 and TRBJ2-7; 8 nucleotides line up with TRBD1. There are 15 residues in the CDR3. The germline V gene encodes CDR1 SGHNT and CDR2 YENEEA. The CDR3 loop reads CASRLDGQGLWEQYF. CDR3 coding DNA: TGTGCCAGCAGATTAGACGGACAGGGTCTATGGGAGCAGTACTTC.

Note on this clone: At one end, the junction sequence differs from germline, possibly due to a read error. The rearrangement uses TRBV11-2 and TRBJ2-1; no definite D call. The CDR3 has 14 residues. Germline lookup yields CDR1 SGHAT and CDR2 FQNNGV. The CDR3 protein is CVSSLGLCYNEQFF. CDR3 bases: TGTGTCAGCAGCTTAGGCCTCTGCTACAATGAGCAGTTCTTC. Filled out from reference TRBV11-2 and TRBJ2-1, the complete variable domain reads EAGVAQSPRYKIIEKRQSVAFWCNPISGHATLYWYQQILGQGPKLLIQFQNNGVVDDSQLPKDRFSAERLKGVDSTLKIQPAKLEDSAVYLCVSSLGLCYNEQFFGPGTRLTVL.

There are a few counts of this clone. The same CDR3 also results from other DNA sequences found in this sample. V is TRBV19 and J is TRBJ2-7; D gene ambiguous. Germline V CDR1 and CDR2: LNHDA, SQIVND (reference sequence). Trimming removed 5 bases at V and 2 bases at J, with 16 bases between. The CDR3 length is 15 residues. In DNA, the CDR3 is TGTGCCAGTAGTCCACCTGGTGGGCGGACCTACGAGCAGTACTTC. It yields the protein CASSPPGGRTYEQYF.